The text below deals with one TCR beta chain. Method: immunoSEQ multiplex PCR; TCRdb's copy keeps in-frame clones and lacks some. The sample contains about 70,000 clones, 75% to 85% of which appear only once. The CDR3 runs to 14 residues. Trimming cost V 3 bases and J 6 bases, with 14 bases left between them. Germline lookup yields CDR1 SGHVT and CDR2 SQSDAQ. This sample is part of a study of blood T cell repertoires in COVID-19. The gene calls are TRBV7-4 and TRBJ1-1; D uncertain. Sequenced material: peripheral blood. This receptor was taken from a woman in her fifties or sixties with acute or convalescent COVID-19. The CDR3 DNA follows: TGTGCCAGCAGCTTTGTCACCCCCGCGGCTGAAGCTTTCTTT. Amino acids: CASSFVTPAAEAFF.